The T cell receptor beta chain under discussion was sequenced for a study of blood T cell repertoires in COVID-19. About the research overall: The United States, Italy and Spain provided the acute and convalescent COVID-19 samples. PBMCs, B-cell-depleted T cells, or T cells provided the cDNA or gDNA that made up the material.

Germline V gene lookup returns CDR1 SGHRS and CDR2 YFSETQ. The CDR3 consists of 16 residues. V lost 4 bases and J lost 3; bases outside the gene matches: 7. Methods used by the authors: Reference gene primer amplification gave nucleated cell count estimates. Profiling relied on immunoSEQ multiplex PCR, and the TCRdb table lists in-frame clones only, not all of them. V and J calls and clone size are those listed in that table; D and trimming were worked out from the DNA. The repertoire holds about 200,000 clones, 85% to 95% seen once, with roughly 0.7% in the top ten. Seattle's cohort entered during active infection and was followed longitudinally.

Input material: peripheral blood. The chain joins TRBV5-1 to TRBJ2-2; 9 positions match TRBD2. The clonotype was recovered from a man aged 25 to 40 with COVID-19, enrolled during active disease. DNA for the CDR3: TGCGCCAGCAGCCCAGGGACTAGCAGATACACCGGGGAGCTGTTTTTT. Translating gives CASSPGTSRYTGELFF.